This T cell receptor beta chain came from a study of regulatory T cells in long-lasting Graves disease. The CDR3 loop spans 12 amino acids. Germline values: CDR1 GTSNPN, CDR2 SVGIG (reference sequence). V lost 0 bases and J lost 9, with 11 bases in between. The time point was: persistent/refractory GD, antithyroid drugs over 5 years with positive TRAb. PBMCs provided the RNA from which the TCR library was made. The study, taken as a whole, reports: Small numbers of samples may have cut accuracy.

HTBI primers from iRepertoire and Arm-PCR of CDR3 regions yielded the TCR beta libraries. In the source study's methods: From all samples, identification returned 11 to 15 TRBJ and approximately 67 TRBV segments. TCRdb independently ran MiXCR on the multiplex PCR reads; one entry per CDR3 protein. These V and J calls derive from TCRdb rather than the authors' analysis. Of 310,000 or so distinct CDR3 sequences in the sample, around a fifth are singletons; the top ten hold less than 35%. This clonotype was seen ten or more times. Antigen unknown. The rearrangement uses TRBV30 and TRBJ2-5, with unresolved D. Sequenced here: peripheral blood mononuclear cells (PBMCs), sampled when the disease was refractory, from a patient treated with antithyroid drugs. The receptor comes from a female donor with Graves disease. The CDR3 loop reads CAWSVQRRPQYF. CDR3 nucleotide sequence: TGTGCCTGGAGTGTACAGAGGAGACCCCAGTACTTC. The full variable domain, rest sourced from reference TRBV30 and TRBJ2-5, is SQTIHQWPATLVQPVGSPLSLECTVEGTSNPNLYWYRQAAGRGLQLLFYSVGIGQISSEVPQNLSASRPQDRQFILSSKKLLLSDSGFYLCAWSVQRRPQYFGPGTRLLVL.